A selection of T cell receptor beta chains follows, all from one sample in a study of early T cells in non-severe SARS-CoV-2 infection. TCRdb redid the calling of the 5' RACE reads with MiXCR, one entry per CDR3 protein. The table has tens of thousands of distinct CDR3 sequences, approximately 12% seen once. Sample: whole blood. The receptors originated from an adult who was a healthcare worker with PCR-confirmed SARS-CoV-2 infection or an uninfected control (not recorded which). Both conserved end residues are part of each CDR3. The D gene is left open where the match is weak. Size is omitted from some rows. Given values are once, few, many or a class for expanded clones.

j_call: TRBJ1-5; d_call: TRBD1; v_call: TRBV27; clone_size: many; cdr3_nt: TGTGCCAGCAGCCTGGGACAGAATCAGCCCCAGCATTTT; cdr3_aa: CASSLGQNQPQHF
j_call: TRBJ2-1; d_call: NA; v_call: TRBV29-1; clone_size: many; cdr3_nt: TGCAGCGTTGAAACGGCGGAGTATGAGCAGTTCTTC; cdr3_aa: CSVETAEYEQFF
j_call: TRBJ1-5; d_call: NA; v_call: TRBV20-1; clone_size: NA; cdr3_nt: TGCAGTGCTAGAGAGGGGATGCAGCCCCAGCATTTT; cdr3_aa: CSAREGMQPQHF
j_call: TRBJ2-3; d_call: NA; v_call: TRBV6-4; clone_size: many; cdr3_nt: TGTGCCTCCTCGGGAGATGGCACAGATACGCAGTATTTT; cdr3_aa: CASSGDGTDTQYF
j_call: TRBJ2-7; d_call: NA; v_call: TRBV13; clone_size: many; cdr3_nt: TGTGCCAGCAGCACTTGGACGGGAGACCCAGGAGGGGAGCAGTACTTC; cdr3_aa: CASSTWTGDPGGEQYF
j_call: TRBJ2-2; d_call: NA; v_call: TRBV29-1; clone_size: many; cdr3_nt: TGCAGCGTTGTTAGTTGGGTCGGGGAGCTGTTTTTT; cdr3_aa: CSVVSWVGELFF
j_call: TRBJ2-1; d_call: NA; v_call: TRBV7-9; clone_size: many; cdr3_nt: TGTGCCAGCAGCTTACCAGGGTATGAGCAGTTCTTC; cdr3_aa: CASSLPGYEQFF
j_call: TRBJ2-1; d_call: TRBD2; v_call: TRBV5-1; clone_size: many; cdr3_nt: TGCGCCAGCAGCTTGTTTTCCAGCGGGAGGGCCATTAACAATGAGCAGTTCTTC; cdr3_aa: CASSLFSSGRAINNEQFF
j_call: TRBJ1-2; d_call: NA; v_call: TRBV12-3/TRBV12-4; clone_size: many; cdr3_nt: TGTGCCAGCAGTCCGCCAAGGGTATTCAACTATGGCTACACCTTC; cdr3_aa: CASSPPRVFNYGYTF
j_call: TRBJ2-3; d_call: NA; v_call: TRBV12-5; clone_size: many; cdr3_nt: TGTGCTAGTGGGTCGGGCTCGGCGGGGTATACGCAGTATTTT; cdr3_aa: CASGSGSAGYTQYF
j_call: TRBJ2-7; d_call: TRBD1; v_call: TRBV9; clone_size: many; cdr3_nt: TGTGCCAGCAGTGGACAGGGTACCGACGAGCAGTACTTC; cdr3_aa: CASSGQGTDEQYF
j_call: TRBJ2-7; d_call: NA; v_call: TRBV12-3/TRBV12-4; clone_size: many; cdr3_nt: TGTGCCAGCAGTTTAATGCGGTACGTCGAGCAGTACTTC; cdr3_aa: CASSLMRYVEQYF
j_call: TRBJ1-1; d_call: NA; v_call: TRBV27; clone_size: many; cdr3_nt: TGTGCCAGCAGCCATACCGGGACCGCCGGAGGAAACTTTGAAGCTTTCTTT; cdr3_aa: CASSHTGTAGGNFEAFF
j_call: TRBJ2-2; d_call: TRBD1; v_call: TRBV12-3/TRBV12-4; clone_size: many; cdr3_nt: TGTGCCAGCAGCGGGACAGCAAACACCGGGGAGCTGTTTTTT; cdr3_aa: CASSGTANTGELFF